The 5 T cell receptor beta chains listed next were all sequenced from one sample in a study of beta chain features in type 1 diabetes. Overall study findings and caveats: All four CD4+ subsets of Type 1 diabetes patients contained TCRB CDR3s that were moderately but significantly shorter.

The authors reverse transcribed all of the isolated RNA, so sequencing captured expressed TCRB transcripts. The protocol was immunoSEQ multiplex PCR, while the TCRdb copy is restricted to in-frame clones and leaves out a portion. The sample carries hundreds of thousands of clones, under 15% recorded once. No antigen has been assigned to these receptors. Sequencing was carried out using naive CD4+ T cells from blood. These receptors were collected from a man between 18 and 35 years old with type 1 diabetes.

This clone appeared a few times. CDR3 sequence (DNA): TGTGCCATCACGGGGGGCAGTACTGAAGCTTTCTTT. As protein: CAITGGSTEAFF. The chain couples TRBV10-3 to TRBJ1-1; possibly TRBD1 for D (6 bases). The V end was cut by 7 bases, the J end by 5 bases, with 11 bases between. There are 12 residues in the CDR3. Germline values: CDR1 ENHRY, CDR2 SYGVKD.

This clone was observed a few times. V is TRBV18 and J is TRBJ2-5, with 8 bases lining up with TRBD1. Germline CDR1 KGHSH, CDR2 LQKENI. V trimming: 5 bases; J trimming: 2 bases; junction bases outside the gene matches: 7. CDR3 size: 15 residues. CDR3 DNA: TGTGCCAGCTCATCCCAGGGGGCTATGCAAGAGACCCAGTACTTC. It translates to CASSSQGAMQETQYF. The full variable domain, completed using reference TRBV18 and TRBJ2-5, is NAGVMQNPRHLVRRRGQEARLRCSPMKGHSHVYWYRQLPEEGLKFMVYLQKENIIDESGMPKERFSAEFPKEGPSILRIQQVVRGDSAAYFCASSSQGAMQETQYFGPGTRLLVL.

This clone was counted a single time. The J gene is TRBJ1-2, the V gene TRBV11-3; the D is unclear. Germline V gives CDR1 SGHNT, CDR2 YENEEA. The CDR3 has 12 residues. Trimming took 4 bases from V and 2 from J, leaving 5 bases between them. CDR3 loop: CASSSGNYGYTF. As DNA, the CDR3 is TGTGCCAGCAGCTCCGGGAACTATGGCTACACCTTC.

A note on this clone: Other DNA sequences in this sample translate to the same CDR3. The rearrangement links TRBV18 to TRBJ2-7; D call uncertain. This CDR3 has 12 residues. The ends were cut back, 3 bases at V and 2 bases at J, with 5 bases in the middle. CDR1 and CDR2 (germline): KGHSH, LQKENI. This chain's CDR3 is CASSPGAYEQYF. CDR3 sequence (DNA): TGTGCCAGCTCACCTGGGGCCTACGAGCAGTACTTC.

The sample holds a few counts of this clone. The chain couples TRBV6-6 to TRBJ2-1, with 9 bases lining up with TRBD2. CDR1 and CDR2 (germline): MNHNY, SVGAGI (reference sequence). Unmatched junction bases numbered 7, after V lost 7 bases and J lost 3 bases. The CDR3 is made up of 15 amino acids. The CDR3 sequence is CASTPAGGNYNEQFF. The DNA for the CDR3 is TGTGCCAGCACCCCGGCGGGGGGGAACTACAATGAGCAGTTCTTC.